The entry below gives a single T cell receptor beta chain sequence along with its context. V shed 9 bases and J shed 8 bases, with 12 bases lying between them. Germline CDR1 and CDR2: MNHEY and SVGAGI. The CDR3 covers 11 residues. The sample comes from a study of radiotherapy plus CTLA-4 blockade in lung cancer. Looking at the study overall: An objective response was seen in 18% of patients, and disease control in around 31%.

Measured with immunoSEQ multiplex PCR; TCRdb has only the in-frame clones, and not every one. The sample holds 60,000 to 70,000 clones, roughly 85% seen once. The source was peripheral blood, collected from a patient treated with radiotherapy plus ipilimumab. The gene calls are TRBV6-5 and TRBJ2-3; D perhaps matches TRBD2 (5 bases). This receptor was identified in a human donor with non-small cell lung cancer who had a complete response to radiotherapy plus ipilimumab. This CDR3 is CASIYGVTQYF. Here the CDR3 DNA reads TGTGCCAGTATCTACGGGGTTACGCAGTATTTT.